What follows are 32 T cell receptor beta chains derived from one specimen sequenced in a study of cytomegalovirus exposure and HLA in healthy donors. Amplification used 60 Vbeta primers and 13 Jbeta primers. TCRdb's table, derived via immunoSEQ multiplex PCR, lists solely in-frame clones and lacks some. The sample records fewer than 120,000 clones, about 90% being singletons. What was sequenced was PBMCs. The receptors originated from a middle-aged man in good health and CMV-seronegative.

This chain links TRBV6-5 with TRBJ1-4, with D possibly being TRBD1 (5 bases). The V end was cut by 2 bases, the J end by 7 bases, with 11 bases between. The CDR3 spans 14 residues. Germline V gives CDR1 MNHEY, CDR2 SVGAGI. Here the CDR3 reads CASSYGGVTEKLFF. In DNA form, the CDR3 reads TGTGCCAGCAGTTACGGGGGGGTCACTGAAAAACTGTTTTTT.

This clone was detected once. CDR3 bases: TGTGCCAGCAGTTCCATGTCGTGGACAGGGGACAGGGGGTTAAACACTGAAGCTTTCTTT. Protein product: CASSSMSWTGDRGLNTEAFF. The gene calls are TRBV28 and TRBJ1-1, with 11 bases lining up with TRBD1. Germline loops: CDR1 MDHEN, CDR2 SYDVKM. There are 20 residues in the CDR3. With V trimmed by 4 bases and J by 2 bases, 18 bases remained unmatched.

The chain employs TRBV5-1 and TRBJ1-2, with TRBD1 identical over 9 bases. The CDR3 loop spans 16 amino acids. Trimming cost V 4 bases and J 6 bases; bases outside gene matches: 13. CDR1 SGHRS and CDR2 YFSETQ come from the germline V gene. The CDR3, as DNA: TGCGCCAGCAGCCTAAGGGACAGGGATAAGCAAAATGGCTACACCTTC. It yields the protein CASSLRDRDKQNGYTF.

This chain links TRBV9 with TRBJ1-5; TRBD1 matches at 8 bases. The CDR3 extends over 15 amino acids. Germline V CDR1 and CDR2: SGDLS, YYNGEE. J lost 0 bases, V lost 5 bases, and 4 bases had no gene match. The CDR3 sequence: CASSGTGYSNQPQHF. The DNA of the CDR3 is TGTGCCAGCAGTGGGACAGGCTATAGCAATCAGCCCCAGCATTTT.

This chain joins TRBV29-1 and TRBJ2-1; 7 bases map to TRBD2. The CDR3 runs 17 residues. The germline gives CDR1 SQVTM, CDR2 ANQGSEA. Trimming removed 2 bases from V and 2 bases from J; junction bases left unmatched: 12. The CDR3 nucleotides read TGCAGCGTTGAATCTGCGGGGGACGCCCGTACCTACAATGAGCAGTTCTTC. The encoded protein is CSVESAGDARTYNEQFF.

This rearrangement joins TRBV4-2 to TRBJ1-1; tentatively, D is TRBD1 (5 bases). Germline V gives CDR1 LGHNA, CDR2 YNFKEQ. The germline V and J ends were trimmed by 5 bases and 4 bases, with 17 bases remaining between them. The CDR3 sequence is 15 residues long. The CDR3, as DNA: TGTGCCAGCAGCAAACAGGAAAGGGCTGGCACTGAAGCTTTCTTT. It codes for CASSKQERAGTEAFF.

The J gene is TRBJ2-6, the V gene TRBV5-1; TRBD2 might be the D (6 bases). The CDR3 extends over 18 amino acids. Trimming removed 0 bases from V and 2 bases from J, with 15 bases in between. The germline gives CDR1 SGHRS, CDR2 YFSETQ. CDR3 sequence (DNA): TGCGCCAGCAGCTTGGCCAGTCAGGGACTCCCTGGGGCCAACGTCCTGACTTTC. Translation: CASSLASQGLPGANVLTF.

This clone was seen a single time. The rearrangement links TRBV27 to TRBJ1-6; TRBD1 matches at 9 bases. After removal of 2 bases from V and 7 bases from J, the junction contained 6 bases not matched to a gene. This CDR3 is 16 amino acids long. CDR1 and CDR2 from the germline V gene are MNHEY and SMNVEV (reference sequence). The CDR3 here is CASSLLLGTGNSPLHF. The CDR3 coding sequence is TGTGCCAGCAGTTTACTCCTGGGGACAGGGAATTCACCCCTCCACTTT.

This chain links TRBV7-2 with TRBJ2-1; 8 bases are a match to TRBD1. This CDR3 region has 16 residues. CDR1 is SGHTA and CDR2 is FQGNSA in the germline V gene. The trim removed 1 base at V and 2 bases at J, leaving 4 bases unmatched. CDR3 sequence: CASSLVSGGTYNEQFF. CDR3 DNA: TGTGCCAGCAGCTTAGTGTCAGGGGGCACCTACAATGAGCAGTTCTTC.

Here the CDR3 reads CASSENGVRYGYTF. CDR3 DNA sequence: TGTGCCAGCAGTGAGAACGGGGTTAGGTATGGCTACACCTTC. The chain has TRBV25-1 and TRBJ1-2; D unresolved. Per the germline V gene, CDR1 is MGHDK and CDR2 is SYGVNS. The CDR3 length is 14 residues. The V end was cut by 3 bases, the J end by 5 bases, with 13 bases between.

The V and J genes are TRBV15 and TRBJ1-1, with a tentative D call TRBD1 (6 bases). Per the germline V gene, CDR1 is LNHNV and CDR2 is YYDKDF (reference sequence). V was pared by 0 bases and J by 7 bases, with 15 bases between. The CDR3 is made up of 15 amino acids. Here the CDR3 DNA reads TGTGCCACCAGCAGAGAACCCAGGGGTCGAGGTGAAGCTTTCTTT. Its protein is CATSREPRGRGEAFF.

The rearrangement links TRBV4-3 to TRBJ2-5; D may be TRBD1 (6 bases). The CDR3 runs 16 residues. Trimming cost V 0 bases and J 5 bases, with 16 bases left between them. Germline values: CDR1 LGHNA, CDR2 YSLEER. CDR3 residues: CASSQDSGVGFETQYF. The CDR3 nucleotides read TGCGCCAGCAGCCAAGACTCAGGGGTCGGATTCGAGACCCAGTACTTC.

There are a few counts of this clone. V is TRBV19 and J is TRBJ2-6, with 7 bases aligning to TRBD1. J was trimmed by 4 bases and V by 5 bases; bases with no gene match: 8. Germline CDR1 LNHDA, CDR2 SQIVND (reference sequence). This CDR3 comprises 16 residues. CDR3 DNA sequence: TGTGCCAGTAGTCTCCGACAGGGCCTGGGGGCCAACGTCCTGACTTTC. This codes for CASSLRQGLGANVLTF. Full variable domain (rest looked up from reference TRBV19 and TRBJ2-6): DGGITQSPKYLFRKEGQNVTLSCEQNLNHDAMYWYRQDPGQGLRLIYYSQIVNDFQKGDIAEGYSVSREKKESFPLTVTSAQKNPTAFYLCASSLRQGLGANVLTFGAGSRLTVL.

The chain recombines TRBV11-1 with TRBJ2-5, with TRBD1 matching 7 bases. V was pared by 4 bases and J by 1 base, with 3 bases of the junction left unmatched. This CDR3 is 14 amino acids long. The germline CDR1 and CDR2 sequences are SGHAT and FQDESV (reference sequence). The CDR3 DNA sequence: TGTGCCAGCAGCTACGGGACAGCCCAAGAGACCCAGTACTTC. Amino acid sequence: CASSYGTAQETQYF.

The V call is TRBV15, the J call TRBJ2-5, with 8 bases identical to TRBD2. J was trimmed by 4 bases and V by 3 bases; bases with no gene match: 10. Germline assignment: CDR1 LNHNV and CDR2 YYDKDF (reference sequence). This CDR3 has 16 amino acids. The CDR3 DNA reads as TGTGCCACCAGCAGTGAAACTAGCGCGGGGGGAGAGACCCAGTACTTC. Amino acids: CATSSETSAGGETQYF.

The chain uses TRBV9 and TRBJ1-2; 7 nucleotides line up with TRBD1. With 3 bases clipped from V and 7 bases from J, the junction kept 12 bases outside the gene matches. CDR3 length: 15 residues. The germline V gene encodes CDR1 SGDLS and CDR2 YYNGEE. The CDR3 reads CASSATGEVGGGYTF. DNA of the CDR3: TGTGCCAGCAGCGCCACAGGGGAGGTTGGGGGTGGCTACACCTTC.

This clone occurred a few times. The V gene is TRBV10-3, the J gene TRBJ1-1; D unclear. CDR1 is ENHRY, CDR2 SYGVKD, per germline. The CDR3 contains 13 residues. The V end lost 4 bases, the J end lost 3 bases, and 9 bases lay between the germline ends. The CDR3 loop is CAISGGLDTEAFF. CDR3 nucleotide sequence: TGTGCCATCAGTGGAGGCCTGGACACTGAAGCTTTCTTT.

V usage is TRBV28 and J usage is TRBJ1-1; possible D gene TRBD1, 5 bases. CDR3 length: 14 residues. The germline V and J ends were trimmed by 8 bases and 2 bases, with 15 bases remaining between them. Germline lookup yields CDR1 MDHEN and CDR2 SYDVKM. CDR3 nucleotides: TGTGCCAGCTCTGGCTGGGGGGTAAACACTGAAGCTTTCTTT. Protein product: CASSGWGVNTEAFF. The entire variable domain, with the rest obtained from reference TRBV28 and TRBJ1-1, is as follows: DVKVTQSSRYLVKRTGEKVFLECVQDMDHENMFWYRQDPGLGLRLIYFSYDVKMKEKGDIPEGYSVSREKKERFSLILESASTNQTSMYLCASSGWGVNTEAFFGQGTRLTVV.

This chain joins TRBV30 and TRBJ2-5, with 7 positions matching TRBD2. The germline CDR1 and CDR2 sequences are GTSNPN and SVGIG (reference sequence). The CDR3 length is 17 residues. The V gene end was trimmed by 0 bases and the J gene end by 2 bases; junction bases not matched to a gene: 12. CDR3 sequence: CAWSVVFRLAEQETQYF. The CDR3 DNA follows: TGTGCCTGGAGTGTAGTTTTCCGGCTAGCGGAACAAGAGACCCAGTACTTC.

The chain employs TRBV7-2 and TRBJ2-5; 9 positions agree with TRBD1. V lost 1 base to trimming and J lost 6 bases; unmatched junction nucleotides: 3. Germline V gene data show CDR1 as SGHTA and CDR2 as FQGNSA. The CDR3 loop spans 14 amino acids. CDR3 amino acids: CASSLETGGKTQYF. The CDR3 bases are TGTGCCAGCAGCTTAGAGACAGGGGGGAAGACCCAGTACTTC.

The V gene is TRBV7-9, the J gene TRBJ2-5; tentatively, D is TRBD2 (6 bases). CDR1 is SEHNR and CDR2 is FQNEAQ in the germline V gene (reference sequence). CDR3 size: 15 residues. The germline V and J ends were trimmed by 3 bases and 0 bases, with 11 bases remaining between them. The CDR3 coding sequence is TGTGCCAGCAGCTTGGGGGGTCAGTACCAAGAGACCCAGTACTTC. This codes for CASSLGGQYQETQYF. The full variable domain, in which reference TRBV7-9 and TRBJ2-5 provide the parts outside the CDR3, is DTGVSQNPRHKITKRGQNVTFRCDPISEHNRLYWYRQTLGQGPEFLTYFQNEAQLEKSRLLSDRFSAERPKGSFSTLEIQRTEQGDSAMYLCASSLGGQYQETQYFGPGTRLLVL.

CDR3 in amino acids: CASSSRSTGELFF. The CDR3 bases are TGTGCCAGCAGCTCTCGGAGTACCGGGGAGCTGTTTTTT. This rearrangement joins TRBV7-3 to TRBJ2-2; D not resolved. CDR3 length: 13 amino acids. The V end was cut by 4 bases, the J end by 5 bases, with 8 bases between. Per germline, CDR1 SGHTA and CDR2 FQGTGA.

The V and J genes are TRBV30 and TRBJ2-3; TRBD2 is a possible D gene (7 bases). Between the trimmed V and J ends, which lost 0 bases and 0 bases, there was a span of 19 bases. The CDR3 length is 18 residues. The germline V gene encodes CDR1 GTSNPN and CDR2 SVGIG (reference sequence). CDR3 DNA: TGTGCCTGGAGTGTATCGAGGGGGGGGCCTACTAGCACAGATACGCAGTATTTT. As protein: CAWSVSRGGPTSTDTQYF.

The chain employs TRBV29-1 and TRBJ1-2; 7 nucleotides match TRBD1. V lost 1 base to trimming and J lost 2 bases; unmatched junction nucleotides: 10. This CDR3 is built from 16 residues. CDR1 SQVTM and CDR2 ANQGSEA come from the germline V gene. CDR3 amino acids: CSVEVPVRTGNYGYTF. CDR3 coding DNA: TGCAGCGTTGAAGTCCCGGTTAGGACAGGCAACTATGGCTACACCTTC.

The chain combines TRBV5-5 with TRBJ1-1, with D maybe TRBD1 (5 bases). The germline V and J ends were trimmed by 0 bases and 5 bases, with 8 bases remaining between them. The CDR3 has 13 amino acids. Germline V gene data show CDR1 as SGHKS and CDR2 as YYEKEE (reference sequence). The CDR3 coding sequence is TGTGCCAGCAGCTTGGAAAGACAGACTGAAGCTTTCTTT. Protein sequence: CASSLERQTEAFF.

This clone was seen only once. V usage is TRBV7-2 and J usage is TRBJ1-4; D remains unclear. From germline, CDR1 is SGHTA and CDR2 FQGNSA. V gave up 5 bases and J gave up 7 bases, with 14 bases separating them. The CDR3 has 14 residues. CDR3 nucleotides: TGTGCCAGCAGCCCCGTACAAGGAGGTGAAAAACTGTTTTTT. Its protein product is CASSPVQGGEKLFF.

This clone came up once. The chain couples TRBV28 to TRBJ1-4; tentatively, D is TRBD1 (5 bases). The CDR3 sequence is 16 residues long. The V gene's germline CDR1 is MDHEN and CDR2 SYDVKM. Trimming removed 5 bases from V and 5 bases from J, with 18 bases in between. The CDR3 loop is CASSPTAGSVNEKLFF. In nucleotides, the CDR3 is TGTGCCAGCAGTCCAACAGCAGGGTCGGTAAATGAAAAACTGTTTTTT.

This clone was observed a single time. The V and J genes are TRBV5-4 and TRBJ2-3; the D gene is possibly TRBD1 (5 bases). CDR1 is SGHNT, CDR2 YYREEE, per germline (reference sequence). Between the trimmed V and J ends, which lost 4 bases and 0 bases, there was a span of 12 bases. This CDR3 comprises 15 residues. The DNA for the CDR3 is TGTGCCAGCAGCCACGACAGAGCTAGCACAGATACGCAGTATTTT. Amino acids: CASSHDRASTDTQYF.

This clone was seen just once. This chain links TRBV5-1 with TRBJ2-7, with a possible D match to TRBD2 (6 bases). This CDR3 is 12 amino acids long. The ends were cut back, 4 bases at V and 3 bases at J, with 8 bases in the middle. From germline, CDR1 is SGHRS and CDR2 YFSETQ. The CDR3 DNA reads TGCGCCAGCAGCCGGGGGAACTACGAGCAGTACTTC. It yields the protein CASSRGNYEQYF.

The chain employs TRBV14 and TRBJ1-2; no clear D gene. Trimming cost V 4 bases and J 7 bases, with 16 bases left between them. The CDR3 contains 14 residues. Per the germline V gene, CDR1 is SGHDN and CDR2 is FVKESK. CDR3 nucleotides: TGTGCCAGCAGCCCCCTTGAAGAGAGAGGTGGCTACACCTTC. Its protein product is CASSPLEERGGYTF.

The chain links TRBV6-5 to TRBJ1-4; 8 bases match TRBD1. CDR3 length: 15 residues. Germline V gene sequence: CDR1 MNHEY, CDR2 SVGAGI. The V segment lost 2 bases and the J segment 8 bases; nucleotides outside the gene matches: 7. The CDR3 sequence: CASSYTQGVREKLFF. The CDR3 DNA reads as TGTGCCAGCAGTTACACACAGGGGGTTCGGGAAAAACTGTTTTTT.

V and J are TRBV7-8 and TRBJ2-3; D is ambiguous. CDR1 is SGHVS, CDR2 FQNEAQ, per germline. V was clipped by 1 base and J by 2 bases, with 7 bases between them. The CDR3 runs to 14 residues. The CDR3 DNA is TGTGCCAGCAGCTTAGGAGAGTTCACAGATACGCAGTATTTT. Translating gives CASSLGEFTDTQYF.